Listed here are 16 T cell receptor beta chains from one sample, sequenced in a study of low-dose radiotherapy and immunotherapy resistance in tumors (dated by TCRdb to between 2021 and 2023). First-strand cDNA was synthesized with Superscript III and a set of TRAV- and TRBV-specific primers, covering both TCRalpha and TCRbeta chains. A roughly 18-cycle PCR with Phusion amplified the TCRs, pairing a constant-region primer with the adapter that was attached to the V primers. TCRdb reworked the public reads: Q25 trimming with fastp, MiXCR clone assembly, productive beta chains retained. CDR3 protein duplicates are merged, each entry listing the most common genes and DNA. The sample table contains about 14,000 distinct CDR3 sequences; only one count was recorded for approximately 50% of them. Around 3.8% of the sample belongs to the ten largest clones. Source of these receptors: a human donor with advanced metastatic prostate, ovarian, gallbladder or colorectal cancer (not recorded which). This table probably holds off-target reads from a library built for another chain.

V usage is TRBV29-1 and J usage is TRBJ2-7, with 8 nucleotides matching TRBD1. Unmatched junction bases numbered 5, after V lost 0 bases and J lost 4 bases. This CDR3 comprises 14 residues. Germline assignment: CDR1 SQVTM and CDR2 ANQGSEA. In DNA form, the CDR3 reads TGCAGCGTTGAAGACAGGGGGCGCGATTACGAGCAGTACTTC. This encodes CSVEDRGRDYEQYF.

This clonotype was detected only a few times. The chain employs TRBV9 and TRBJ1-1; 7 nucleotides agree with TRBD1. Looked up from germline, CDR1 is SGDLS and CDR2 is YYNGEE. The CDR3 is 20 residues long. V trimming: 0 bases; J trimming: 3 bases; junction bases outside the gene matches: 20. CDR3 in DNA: TGTGCCAGCAGCGTAGGTCAGGGGGGATACACCCCAAATTTGGACACTGAAGCTTTCTTT. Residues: CASSVGQGGYTPNLDTEAFF.

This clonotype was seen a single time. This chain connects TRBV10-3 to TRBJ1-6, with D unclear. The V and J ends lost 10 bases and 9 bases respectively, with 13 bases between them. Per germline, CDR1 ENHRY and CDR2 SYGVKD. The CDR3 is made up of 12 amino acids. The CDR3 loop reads CANGDRGSPLHF. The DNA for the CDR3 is TGTGCCAACGGAGACCGGGGTTCACCCCTCCACTTT.

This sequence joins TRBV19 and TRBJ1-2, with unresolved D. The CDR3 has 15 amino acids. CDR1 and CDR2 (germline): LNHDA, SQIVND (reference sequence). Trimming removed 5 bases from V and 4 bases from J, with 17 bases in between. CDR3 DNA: TGTGCCAGTAGTGACCCGGGAAAAGAAGTCTATGGCTACACCTTC. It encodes CASSDPGKEVYGYTF.

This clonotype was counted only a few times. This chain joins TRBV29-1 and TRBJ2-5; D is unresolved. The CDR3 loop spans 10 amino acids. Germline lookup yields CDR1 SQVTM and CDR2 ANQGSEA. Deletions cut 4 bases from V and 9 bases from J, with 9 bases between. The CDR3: CSVVSGAQYF. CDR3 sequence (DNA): TGCAGCGTTGTGAGTGGTGCCCAGTACTTC.

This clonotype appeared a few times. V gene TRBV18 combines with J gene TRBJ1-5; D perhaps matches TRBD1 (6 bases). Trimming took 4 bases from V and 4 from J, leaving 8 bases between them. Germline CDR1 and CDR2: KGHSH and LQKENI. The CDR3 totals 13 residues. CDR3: CASSQDRNQPQHF. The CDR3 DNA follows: TGTGCCAGCTCACAGGACAGAAATCAGCCCCAGCATTTT.

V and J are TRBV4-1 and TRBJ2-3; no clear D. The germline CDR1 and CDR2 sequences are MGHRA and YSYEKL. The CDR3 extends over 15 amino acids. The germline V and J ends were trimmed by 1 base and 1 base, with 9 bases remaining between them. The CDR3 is CASSQVLAGTDTQYF. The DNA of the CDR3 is TGCGCCAGCAGCCAAGTGTTGGCAGGCACAGATACGCAGTATTTT.

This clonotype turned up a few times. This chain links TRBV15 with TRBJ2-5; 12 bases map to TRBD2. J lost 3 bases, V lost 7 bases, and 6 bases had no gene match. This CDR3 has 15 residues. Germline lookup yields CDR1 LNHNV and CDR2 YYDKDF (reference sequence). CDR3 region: CATTPRLAGEETQYF. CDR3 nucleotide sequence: TGTGCCACCACACCAAGACTAGCGGGGGAAGAGACCCAGTACTTC.

CDR3 DNA sequence: TGTGCCAGCAGTGCGCAGGCCGGGGAGCAGTACTTC. Its protein product is CASSAQAGEQYF. The genes are TRBV2 and TRBJ2-7; no clear D. The CDR3 is 12 residues long. Looked up from germline, CDR1 is SNHLY and CDR2 is FYNNEI. V was cut by 4 bases and J by 7 bases, with 11 bases left in between. Full variable domain (missing parts from reference TRBV2 and TRBJ2-7): EPEVTQTPSHQVTQMGQEVILRCVPISNHLYFYWYRQILGQKVEFLVSFYNNEISEKSEIFDDQFSVERPDGSNFTLKIRSTKLEDSAMYFCASSAQAGEQYFGPGTRLTVT.

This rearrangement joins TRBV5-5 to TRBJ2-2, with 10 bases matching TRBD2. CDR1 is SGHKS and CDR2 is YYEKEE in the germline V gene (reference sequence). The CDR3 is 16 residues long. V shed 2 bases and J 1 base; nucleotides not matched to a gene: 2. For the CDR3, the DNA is TGTGCCAGCAGCTTCGGACTAGCGGTGAACACCGGGGAGCTGTTTTTT. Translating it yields CASSFGLAVNTGELFF.

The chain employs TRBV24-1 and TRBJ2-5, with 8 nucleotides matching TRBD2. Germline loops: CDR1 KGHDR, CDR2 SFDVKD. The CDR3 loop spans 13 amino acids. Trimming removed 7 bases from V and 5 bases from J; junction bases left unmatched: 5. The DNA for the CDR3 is TGTGCCACCAGCGGGGGGGGAGGTGAGACCCAGTACTTC. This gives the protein CATSGGGGETQYF.

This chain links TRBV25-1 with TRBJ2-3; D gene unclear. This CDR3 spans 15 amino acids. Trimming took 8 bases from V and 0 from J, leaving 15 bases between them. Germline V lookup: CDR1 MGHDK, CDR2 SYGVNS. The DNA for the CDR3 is TGTGCCAGCCGAGGATCAGTTCCTAGCACAGATACGCAGTATTTT. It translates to CASRGSVPSTDTQYF.

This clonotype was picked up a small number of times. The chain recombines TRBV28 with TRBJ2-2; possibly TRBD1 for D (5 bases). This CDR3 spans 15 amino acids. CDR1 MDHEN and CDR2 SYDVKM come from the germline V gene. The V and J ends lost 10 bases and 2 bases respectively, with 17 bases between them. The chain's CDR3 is CATLSRGRNTGELFF. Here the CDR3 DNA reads TGTGCCACCCTTTCTAGGGGCAGAAACACCGGGGAGCTGTTTTTT. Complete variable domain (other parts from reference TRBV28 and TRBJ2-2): DVKVTQSSRYLVKRTGEKVFLECVQDMDHENMFWYRQDPGLGLRLIYFSYDVKMKEKGDIPEGYSVSREKKERFSLILESASTNQTSMYLCATLSRGRNTGELFFGEGSRLTVL.

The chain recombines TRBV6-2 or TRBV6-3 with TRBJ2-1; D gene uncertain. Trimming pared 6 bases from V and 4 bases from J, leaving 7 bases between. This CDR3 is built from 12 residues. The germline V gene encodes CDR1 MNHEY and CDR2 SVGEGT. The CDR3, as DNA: TGTGCCAGCAGGCTAACGTACAATGAGCAGTTCTTC. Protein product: CASRLTYNEQFF.

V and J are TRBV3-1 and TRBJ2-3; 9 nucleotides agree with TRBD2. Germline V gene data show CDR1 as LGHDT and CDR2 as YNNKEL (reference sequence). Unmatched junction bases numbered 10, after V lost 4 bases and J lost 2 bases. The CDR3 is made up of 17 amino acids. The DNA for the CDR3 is TGTGCCAGCAGCCCGAGGACTAGCGCGATAATCACAGATACGCAGTATTTT. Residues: CASSPRTSAIITDTQYF.

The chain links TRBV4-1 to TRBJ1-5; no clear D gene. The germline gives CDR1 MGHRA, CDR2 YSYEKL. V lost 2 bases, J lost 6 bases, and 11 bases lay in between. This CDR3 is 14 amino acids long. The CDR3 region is CASSQLGRAQPQHF. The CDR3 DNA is TGCGCCAGCAGCCAACTAGGAAGGGCTCAGCCCCAGCATTTT.